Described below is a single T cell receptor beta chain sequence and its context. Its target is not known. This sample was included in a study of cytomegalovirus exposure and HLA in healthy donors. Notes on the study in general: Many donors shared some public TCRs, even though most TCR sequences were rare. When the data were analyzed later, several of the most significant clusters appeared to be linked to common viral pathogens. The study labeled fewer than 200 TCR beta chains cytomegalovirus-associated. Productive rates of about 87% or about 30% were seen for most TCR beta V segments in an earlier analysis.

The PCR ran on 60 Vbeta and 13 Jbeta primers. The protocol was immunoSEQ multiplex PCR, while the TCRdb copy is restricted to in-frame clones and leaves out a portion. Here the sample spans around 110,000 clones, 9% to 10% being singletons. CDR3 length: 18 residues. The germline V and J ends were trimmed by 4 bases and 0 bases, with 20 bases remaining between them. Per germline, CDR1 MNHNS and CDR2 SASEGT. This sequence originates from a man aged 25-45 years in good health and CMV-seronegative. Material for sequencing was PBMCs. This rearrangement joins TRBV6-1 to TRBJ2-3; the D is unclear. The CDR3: CASSVVPLTAASTDTQYF. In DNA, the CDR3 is TGTGCCAGCAGTGTAGTTCCCCTGACTGCTGCTAGCACAGATACGCAGTATTTT.